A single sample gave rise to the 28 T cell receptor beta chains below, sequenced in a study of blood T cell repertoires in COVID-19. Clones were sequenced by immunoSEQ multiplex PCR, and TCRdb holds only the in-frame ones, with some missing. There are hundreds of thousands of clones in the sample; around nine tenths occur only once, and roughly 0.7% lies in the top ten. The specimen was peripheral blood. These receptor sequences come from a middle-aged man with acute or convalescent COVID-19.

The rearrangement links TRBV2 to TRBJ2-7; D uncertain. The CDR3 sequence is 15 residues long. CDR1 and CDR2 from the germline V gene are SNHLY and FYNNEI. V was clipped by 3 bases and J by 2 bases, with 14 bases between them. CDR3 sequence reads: CASSEWADYPYEQYF. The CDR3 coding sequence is TGTGCCAGCAGTGAGTGGGCAGATTACCCCTACGAGCAGTACTTC.

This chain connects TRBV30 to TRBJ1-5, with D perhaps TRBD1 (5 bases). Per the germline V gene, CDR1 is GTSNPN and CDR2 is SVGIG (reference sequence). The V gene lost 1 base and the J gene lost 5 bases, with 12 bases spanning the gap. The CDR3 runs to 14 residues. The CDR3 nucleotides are TGTGCCTGGAGTGCACTGACAGAGGATCAGCCCCAGCATTTT. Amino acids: CAWSALTEDQPQHF.

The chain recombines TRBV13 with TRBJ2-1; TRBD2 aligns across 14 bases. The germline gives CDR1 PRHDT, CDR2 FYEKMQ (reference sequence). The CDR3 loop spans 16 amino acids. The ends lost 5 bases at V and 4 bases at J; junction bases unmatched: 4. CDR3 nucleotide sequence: TGTGCCAGCAGCCAGACTAGCGGGAGGGTATACAATGAGCAGTTCTTC. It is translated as CASSQTSGRVYNEQFF.

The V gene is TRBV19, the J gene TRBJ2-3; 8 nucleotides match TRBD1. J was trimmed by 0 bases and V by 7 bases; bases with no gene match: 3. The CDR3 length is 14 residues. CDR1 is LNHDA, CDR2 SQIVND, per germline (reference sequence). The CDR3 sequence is CASTRQGSTDTQYF. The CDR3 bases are TGTGCCAGTACTAGACAGGGGAGCACAGATACGCAGTATTTT.

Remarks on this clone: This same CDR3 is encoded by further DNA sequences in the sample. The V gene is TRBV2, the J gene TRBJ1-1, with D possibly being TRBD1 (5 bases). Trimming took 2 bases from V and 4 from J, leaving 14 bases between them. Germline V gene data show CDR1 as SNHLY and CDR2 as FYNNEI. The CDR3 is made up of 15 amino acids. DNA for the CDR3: TGTGCCAGCAGTGAACAGGGAATTGAAGGCACTGAAGCTTTCTTT. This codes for CASSEQGIEGTEAFF.

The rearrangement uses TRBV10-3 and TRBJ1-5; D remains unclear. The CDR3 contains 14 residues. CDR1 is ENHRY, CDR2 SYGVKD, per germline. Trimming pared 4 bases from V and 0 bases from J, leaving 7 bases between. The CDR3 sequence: CAISVAGSNQPQHF. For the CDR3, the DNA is TGTGCCATCAGTGTGGCAGGTAGCAATCAGCCCCAGCATTTT.

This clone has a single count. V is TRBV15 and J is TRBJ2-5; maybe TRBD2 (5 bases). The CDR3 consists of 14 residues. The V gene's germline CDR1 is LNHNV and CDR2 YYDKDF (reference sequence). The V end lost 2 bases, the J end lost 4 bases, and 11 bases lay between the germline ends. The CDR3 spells CATSRTKEGETQYF. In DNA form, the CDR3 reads TGTGCCACCAGCAGAACCAAAGAGGGAGAGACCCAGTACTTC.

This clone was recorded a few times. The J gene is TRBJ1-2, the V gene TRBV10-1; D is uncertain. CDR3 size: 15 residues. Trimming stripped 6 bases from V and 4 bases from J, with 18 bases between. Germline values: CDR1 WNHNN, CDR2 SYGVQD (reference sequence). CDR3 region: CASRNPSLGSYGYTF. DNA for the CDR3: TGCGCCAGCAGAAACCCTAGCCTGGGTAGCTATGGCTACACCTTC.

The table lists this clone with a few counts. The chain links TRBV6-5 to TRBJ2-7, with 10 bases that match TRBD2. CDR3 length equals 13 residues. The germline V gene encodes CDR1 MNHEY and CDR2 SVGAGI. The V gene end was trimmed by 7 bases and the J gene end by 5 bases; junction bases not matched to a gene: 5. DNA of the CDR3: TGTGCCAGCAAACTAGCGGGGATAGACGAGCAGTACTTC. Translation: CASKLAGIDEQYF.

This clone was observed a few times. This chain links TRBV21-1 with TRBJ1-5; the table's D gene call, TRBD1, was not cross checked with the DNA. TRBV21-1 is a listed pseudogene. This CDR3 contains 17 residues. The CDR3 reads CARNTCRQGEGNQPQHF. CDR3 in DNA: TGTGCCAGGAACACTTGTAGACAGGGTGAGGGCAATCAGCCCCAGCATTTT.

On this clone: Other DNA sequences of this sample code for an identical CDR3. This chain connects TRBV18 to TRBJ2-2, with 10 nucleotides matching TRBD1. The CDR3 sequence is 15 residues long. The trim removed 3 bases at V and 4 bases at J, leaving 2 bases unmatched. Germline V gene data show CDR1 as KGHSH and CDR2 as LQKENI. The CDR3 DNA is TGTGCCAGCTCACCCGGGGACAGGGGCACCGGGGAGCTGTTTTTT. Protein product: CASSPGDRGTGELFF.

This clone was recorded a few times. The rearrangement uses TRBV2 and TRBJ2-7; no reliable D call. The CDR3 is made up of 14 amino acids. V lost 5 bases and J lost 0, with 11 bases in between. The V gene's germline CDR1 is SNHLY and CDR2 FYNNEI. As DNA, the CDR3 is TGTGCCAGCAGTATGAGACTTCCCTCCTACGAGCAGTACTTC. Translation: CASSMRLPSYEQYF.

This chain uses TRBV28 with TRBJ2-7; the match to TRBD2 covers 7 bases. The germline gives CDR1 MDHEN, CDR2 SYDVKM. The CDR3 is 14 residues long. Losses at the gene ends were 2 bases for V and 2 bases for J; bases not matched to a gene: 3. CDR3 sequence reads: CASSLTAGAYEQYF. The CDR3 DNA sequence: TGTGCCAGCAGTTTAACGGCGGGAGCCTACGAGCAGTACTTC. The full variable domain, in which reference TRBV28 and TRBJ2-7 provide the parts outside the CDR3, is DVKVTQSSRYLVKRTGEKVFLECVQDMDHENMFWYRQDPGLGLRLIYFSYDVKMKEKGDIPEGYSVSREKKERFSLILESASTNQTSMYLCASSLTAGAYEQYFGPGTRLTVT.

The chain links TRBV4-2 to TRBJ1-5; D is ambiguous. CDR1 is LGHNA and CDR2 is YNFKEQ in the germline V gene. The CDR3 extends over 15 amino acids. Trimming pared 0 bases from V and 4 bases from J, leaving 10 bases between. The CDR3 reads CASSQDLGWNQPQHF. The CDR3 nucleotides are TGTGCCAGCAGCCAAGATCTAGGTTGGAATCAGCCCCAGCATTTT.

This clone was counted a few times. The DNA for the CDR3 is TGTGCCAGCAGCTTAGATCCCTACGGGTATGGCTACACCTTC. This sequence encodes CASSLDPYGYGYTF. The chain recombines TRBV7-2 with TRBJ1-2; unclear D gene. The germline gives CDR1 SGHTA, CDR2 FQGNSA. The V and J ends lost 1 base and 5 bases respectively, with 11 bases between them. The CDR3 covers 14 residues.

This CDR3 is CASSLAEQRGTSARLAYEQYF. In DNA form, the CDR3 reads TGTGCCAGCAGCTTAGCGGAGCAGAGGGGGACTAGCGCCCGCTTGGCCTACGAGCAGTACTTC. V is TRBV7-2 and J is TRBJ2-7, with 10 bases identical to TRBD2. The CDR3 has 21 residues. CDR1 and CDR2 from the germline V gene are SGHTA and FQGNSA. J gave up 2 bases and V 0 bases, and 19 bases lay outside the gene matches. Together with reference TRBV7-2 and TRBJ2-7, the CDR3 gives the full variable domain: GAGVSQSPSNKVTEKGKDVELRCDPISGHTALYWYRQSLGQGLEFLIYFQGNSAPDKSGLPSDRFSAERTGGSVSTLTIQRTQQEDSAVYLCASSLAEQRGTSARLAYEQYFGPGTRLTVT.

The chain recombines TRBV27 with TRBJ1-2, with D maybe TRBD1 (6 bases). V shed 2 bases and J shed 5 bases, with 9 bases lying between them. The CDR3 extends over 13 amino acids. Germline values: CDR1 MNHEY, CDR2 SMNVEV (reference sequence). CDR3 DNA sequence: TGTGCCAGCAGTTTACAGGGGCGGTATGGCTACACCTTC. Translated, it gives CASSLQGRYGYTF.

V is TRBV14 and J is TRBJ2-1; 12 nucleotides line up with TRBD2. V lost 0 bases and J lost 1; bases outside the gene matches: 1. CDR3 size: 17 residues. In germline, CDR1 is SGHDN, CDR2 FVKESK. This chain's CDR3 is CASSQEGTSGSYNEQFF. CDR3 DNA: TGTGCCAGCAGCCAAGAGGGGACTAGCGGGTCCTACAATGAGCAGTTCTTC. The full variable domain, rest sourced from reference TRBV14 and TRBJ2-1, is EAGVTQFPSHSVIEKGQTVTLRCDPISGHDNLYWYRRVMGKEIKFLLHFVKESKQDESGMPNNRFLAERTGGTYSTLKVQPAELEDSGVYFCASSQEGTSGSYNEQFFGPGTRLTVL.

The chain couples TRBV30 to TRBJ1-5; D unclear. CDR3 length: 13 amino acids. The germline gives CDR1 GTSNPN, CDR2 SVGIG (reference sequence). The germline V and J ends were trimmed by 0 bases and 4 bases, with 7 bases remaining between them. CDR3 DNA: TGTGCCTGGAGTGTAACCAGGAATCAGCCCCAGCATTTT. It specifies CAWSVTRNQPQHF.

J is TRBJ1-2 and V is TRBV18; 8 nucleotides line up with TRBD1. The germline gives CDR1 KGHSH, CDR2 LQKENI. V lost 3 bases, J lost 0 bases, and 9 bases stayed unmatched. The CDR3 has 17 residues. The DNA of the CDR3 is TGTGCCAGCTCACCTCAGGGGGCCTTATCCTCTAACTATGGCTACACCTTC. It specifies CASSPQGALSSNYGYTF.

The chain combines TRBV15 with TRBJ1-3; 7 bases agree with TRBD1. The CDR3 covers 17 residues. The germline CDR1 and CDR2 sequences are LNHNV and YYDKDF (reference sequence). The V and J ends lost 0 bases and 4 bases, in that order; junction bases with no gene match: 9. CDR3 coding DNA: TGTGCCACCAGCAGAGATTTAATACAGGGGCGAGGAAACACCATATATTTT. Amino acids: CATSRDLIQGRGNTIYF.

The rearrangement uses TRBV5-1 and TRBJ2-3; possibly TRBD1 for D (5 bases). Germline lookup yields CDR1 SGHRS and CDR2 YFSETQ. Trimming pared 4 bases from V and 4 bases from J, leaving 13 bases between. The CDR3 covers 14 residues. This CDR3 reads CASSLIPTADTQYF. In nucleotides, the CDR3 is TGCGCCAGCAGCCTCATTCCGACAGCAGATACGCAGTATTTT.

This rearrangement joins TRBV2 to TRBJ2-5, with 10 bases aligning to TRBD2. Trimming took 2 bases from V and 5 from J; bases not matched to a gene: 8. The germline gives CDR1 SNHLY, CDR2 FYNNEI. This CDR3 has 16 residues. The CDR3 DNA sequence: TGTGCCAGCAGTGAACTAGGAAGTAGCGGGAGGGAGACCCAGTACTTC. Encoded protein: CASSELGSSGRETQYF.

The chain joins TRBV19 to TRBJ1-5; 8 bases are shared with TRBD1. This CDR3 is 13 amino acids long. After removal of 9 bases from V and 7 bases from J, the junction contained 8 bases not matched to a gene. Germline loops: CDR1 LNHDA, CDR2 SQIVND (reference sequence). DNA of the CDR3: TGTGCCAGCTCCTGGACAGGGACCCAGCCCCAGCATTTT. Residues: CASSWTGTQPQHF.

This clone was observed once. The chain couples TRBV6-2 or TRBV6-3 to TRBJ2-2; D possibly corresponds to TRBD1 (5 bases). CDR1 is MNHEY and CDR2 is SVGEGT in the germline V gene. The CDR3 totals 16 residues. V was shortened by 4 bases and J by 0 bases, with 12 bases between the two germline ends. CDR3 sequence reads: CASSWLQATNTGELFF. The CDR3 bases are TGTGCCAGCAGTTGGTTACAGGCGACGAACACCGGGGAGCTGTTTTTT.

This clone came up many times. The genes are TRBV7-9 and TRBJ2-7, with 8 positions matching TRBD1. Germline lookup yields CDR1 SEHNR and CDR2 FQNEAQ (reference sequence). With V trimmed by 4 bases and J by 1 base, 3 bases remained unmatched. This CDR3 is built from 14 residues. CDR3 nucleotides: TGTGCCAGCAGCTCCCGGGACAGGTCCTACGAGCAGTACTTC. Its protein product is CASSSRDRSYEQYF.

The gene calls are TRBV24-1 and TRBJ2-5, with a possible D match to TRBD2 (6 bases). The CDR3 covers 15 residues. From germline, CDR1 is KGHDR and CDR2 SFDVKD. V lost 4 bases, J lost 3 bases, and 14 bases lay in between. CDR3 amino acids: CATSESWAGKETQYF. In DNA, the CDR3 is TGTGCCACCAGTGAAAGTTGGGCGGGAAAAGAGACCCAGTACTTC.

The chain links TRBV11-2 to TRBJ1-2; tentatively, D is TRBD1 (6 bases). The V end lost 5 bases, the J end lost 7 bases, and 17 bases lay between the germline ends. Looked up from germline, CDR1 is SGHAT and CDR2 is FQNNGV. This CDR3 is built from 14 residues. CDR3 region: CASSVWTAIAGYTF. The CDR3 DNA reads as TGTGCCAGCAGCGTTTGGACAGCCATAGCTGGCTACACCTTC.